What follows are 25 T cell receptor beta chains derived from one specimen sequenced in a study of glioma-infiltrating T cells. The iRepertoire nested amplicon-rescue multiplex PCR amplified TCR alpha and beta CDR3s from RNA. TCRdb re-analysed the multiplex PCR reads in MiXCR, keeping a single row per CDR3 protein. This repertoire shows some 160,000 distinct CDR3 sequences, 43% found once; its top ten account for roughly 5.4%. Material: glioma tissue, nonneoplastic brain tissue, or PBMCs (not recorded which). The receptor source for this set is a human donor with low-grade glioma or glioblastoma, undergoing nonglioma brain surgery, or in good health (not recorded which).

This clonotype has more than one count but fewer than ten. The CDR3 is CASSLSPQGGETQYF. The CDR3 DNA is TGTGCCAGCAGTTTATCCCCCCAGGGAGGTGAGACCCAGTACTTC. This chain connects TRBV27 to TRBJ2-5, with D tentatively TRBD2 (6 bases). From germline, CDR1 is MNHEY and CDR2 SMNVEV (reference sequence). Trimming pared 0 bases from V and 5 bases from J, leaving 13 bases between. This CDR3 contains 15 residues.

This clonotype was seen many times. The V call is TRBV3-1, the J call TRBJ1-2, with D possibly matching TRBD1 (5 bases). Per the germline V gene, CDR1 is LGHDT and CDR2 is YNNKEL (reference sequence). V was pared by 1 base and J by 3 bases, with 9 bases between. The CDR3 totals 14 residues. The CDR3 protein is CASSQGGADYGYTF. In DNA, the CDR3 is TGTGCCAGCAGCCAAGGTGGGGCGGACTATGGCTACACCTTC.

This clonotype has only a few counts. Being one base from a much bigger clone, this may be a read error. The chain combines TRBV20-1 with TRBJ2-7; D remains ambiguous. The V and J ends lost 7 bases and 6 bases respectively, with 13 bases between them. The CDR3 extends over 11 amino acids. The germline gives CDR1 DFQATT, CDR2 SNEGSKA (reference sequence). CDR3 bases: TGCAGTGTAGGAACTTTGTGCGAGCAGTACTTC. Protein product: CSVGTLCEQYF.

The chain joins TRBV12-3 or TRBV12-4 to TRBJ1-3; D unresolved. V lost 4 bases, J lost 4 bases, and 8 bases lay in between. The CDR3 loop spans 13 amino acids. DNA for the CDR3: TGTGCCAGCAGTTATGACAAGGGAAACACCATATATTTT. Amino acids: CASSYDKGNTIYF.

This clonotype has ten or more counts. The chain has TRBV20-1 and TRBJ2-5; 10 bases fit TRBD2. Germline trimming cut 1 base from V and 3 bases from J; bases unmatched to any gene: 8. CDR3 size: 16 residues. Germline V lookup: CDR1 DFQATT, CDR2 SNEGSKA (reference sequence). The CDR3 sequence is CSARAPSGGIEETQYF. CDR3 nucleotide sequence: TGCAGTGCTAGAGCCCCTAGCGGGGGAATTGAAGAGACCCAGTACTTC.

The chain carries TRBV5-1 and TRBJ2-3; no clear D gene. The CDR3 loop spans 17 amino acids. Germline CDR1 reads SGHRS; CDR2 reads YFSETQ. Trimming took 2 bases from V and 0 from J, leaving 16 bases between them. CDR3 loop: CASSFAYGLSSTDTQYF. DNA for the CDR3: TGCGCCAGCAGCTTCGCATATGGGTTATCGAGCACAGATACGCAGTATTTT.

This clonotype was counted only a few times. V usage is TRBV7-2 and J usage is TRBJ2-7, with 9 bases fitting TRBD2. The V and J ends lost 4 bases and 4 bases, in that order; junction bases with no gene match: 8. CDR1 and CDR2 from the germline V gene are SGHTA and FQGNSA. The CDR3 runs to 15 residues. The CDR3 spells CASSSGLAHSYEQYF. The CDR3 region has the DNA TGTGCCAGCAGCTCCGGACTAGCGCACTCTTACGAGCAGTACTTC.

Remarks on this clonotype: This sequence may be a read error, since a much larger clone differs from it by one base. The chain recombines TRBV7-2 with TRBJ2-5; D is uncertain. V was shortened by 5 bases and J by 8 bases, with 18 bases between the two germline ends. Germline CDR1 reads SGHTA; CDR2 reads FQGNSA. CDR3 size: 14 residues. CDR3 amino acids: CASSLSAKSDTQYF. The CDR3 coding sequence is TGTGCCAGCAGCCTATCCGCCAAAAGCGATACCCAGTACTTC.

This clonotype was observed a handful of times. The CDR3: CAISERAPRNEQFF. The CDR3 DNA reads TGTGCCATCAGTGAGCGGGCGCCGCGGAATGAGCAGTTCTTC. The chain carries TRBV10-3 and TRBJ2-1; D remains unclear. The CDR3 contains 14 residues. CDR1 is ENHRY and CDR2 is SYGVKD in the germline V gene. V gave up 2 bases and J gave up 7 bases, with 12 bases separating them.

With respect to this clonotype: A single base separates this from a much larger clone, so it may be a read error. The V and J genes are TRBV20-1 and TRBJ2-7; TRBD2 aligns across 8 bases. Germline V gene sequence: CDR1 DFQATT, CDR2 SNEGSKA (reference sequence). The CDR3 loop spans 15 amino acids. With V trimmed by 5 bases and J by 5 bases, 14 bases remained unmatched. The CDR3 spells CSAQGLGSGKDEQYF. Here the CDR3 DNA reads TGCAGTGCTCAGGGGTTGGGTAGCGGGAAGGACGAGCAGTACTTC.

The gene calls are TRBV14 and TRBJ1-1; D uncertain. This CDR3 has 14 residues. Germline loops: CDR1 SGHDN, CDR2 FVKESK. The CDR3 region is CGRSQVRSNTEAFF. The CDR3 DNA sequence: TGTGGCAGGAGCCAAGTAAGATCGAACACTGAAGCTTTCTTT.

Points on this clonotype: A much bigger clone sits one base away, suggesting this may be a read error. V usage is TRBV6-2 or TRBV6-3 and J usage is TRBJ2-2; 12 positions match TRBD2. Looked up from germline, CDR1 is MNHEY and CDR2 is SVGEGT. The CDR3 has 15 amino acids. The ends lost 5 bases at V and 7 bases at J; junction bases unmatched: 5. The CDR3 DNA is TGTGCCAGCAGTCTTCTAGCGGGAGGGGACGGGGAGCTGTTTTTT. Translated, it gives CASSLLAGGDGELFF.

With regard to this clonotype: A junction boundary mismatches the germline segment, possibly from a read error. This rearrangement joins TRBV12-3 or TRBV12-4 to TRBJ2-1; tentative D call: TRBD2 (6 bases). The CDR3 sequence is 16 residues long. Written as DNA, the CDR3 is TGTGCCAGCAGCCCCCGGGAGCTAGTTTTATACAATGAGCAGTTATTC. This sequence encodes CASSPRELVLYNEQLF.

This chain links TRBV20-1 with TRBJ2-1; 14 positions match TRBD2. Per the germline V gene, CDR1 is DFQATT and CDR2 is SNEGSKA (reference sequence). The CDR3 is 14 amino acids. Trimming at V came to 5 bases and at J to 8 bases, leaving 5 bases not matched to a gene. CDR3 coding DNA: TGCAGTGCTGGAAGACTAGCGGGAGGGGATGAGCAGTTCTTC. This encodes CSAGRLAGGDEQFF.

On this clonotype itself: Possible read error: a much larger clone is one base away. This chain uses TRBV12-3 or TRBV12-4 with TRBJ1-5, with D unclear. The V end was cut by 6 bases, the J end by 1 base, with 10 bases between. The CDR3 has 14 amino acids. The CDR3 spells CASRYSLSNQPQHF. In DNA, the CDR3 is TGTGCCAGCAGATACAGTCTGAGCAATCAGCCCCAGCATTTT.

Details on this clonotype: One end of the junction fails to match germline, which may point to a read error. The J gene is TRBJ1-1, the V gene TRBV4-2; weak D call: TRBD1 (6 bases). The CDR3 totals 17 residues. Per germline, CDR1 LGHNA and CDR2 YNFKEQ. Here the CDR3 reads CASGQGPSGGLNTEAFF. The DNA of the CDR3 is TGTGCCAGCGGCCAGGGGCCATCGGGTGGATTGAACACTGAAGCTTTCTTT.

Worth noting for this clonotype: Since a much larger clone is just one base distant, this may be a read error. This chain links TRBV10-2 with TRBJ2-3, with 10 positions matching TRBD2. The CDR3 has 15 amino acids. In germline, CDR1 is WSHSY, CDR2 SAAADI. Unmatched junction bases numbered 6, after V lost 6 bases and J lost 3 bases. CDR3: CASRTSGTRTDTQYF. The CDR3 DNA follows: TGCGCCAGCAGAACTAGCGGGACTAGGACAGATACGCAGTATTTT.

Comments on this clonotype: A much larger clone differs from this one at a single base, so this may be a read error. The chain has TRBV7-2 and TRBJ2-7; TRBD1 is a possible D gene (6 bases). V lost 7 bases, J lost 5 bases, and 18 bases lay in between. The CDR3 spans 14 residues. The V gene's germline CDR1 is SGHTA and CDR2 FQGNSA. CDR3 nucleotide sequence: TGTGCCAGCACCCTCAGGGGCATCACCGACGAGCAGTACTTC. Residues: CASTLRGITDEQYF. Looking up the rest from reference TRBV7-2 and TRBJ2-7 gives the full variable domain: GAGVSQSPSNKVTEKGKDVELRCDPISGHTALYWYRQSLGQGLEFLIYFQGNSAPDKSGLPSDRFSAERTGGSVSTLTIQRTQQEDSAVYLCASTLRGITDEQYFGPGTRLTVT.

The chain combines TRBV19 with TRBJ2-1, with D perhaps assigned TRBD1 or TRBD2 (6 bases each). V was shortened by 2 bases and J by 8 bases, with 13 bases between the two germline ends. The CDR3 contains 14 residues. The germline gives CDR1 LNHDA, CDR2 SQIVND (reference sequence). The CDR3 here is CASSIIRGQYEQFF. The CDR3 region has the DNA TGTGCCAGTAGTATAATACGGGGGCAGTATGAGCAGTTCTTC.

This clonotype showed up many times. This chain uses TRBV20-1 with TRBJ2-1; tentative D call: TRBD2 (5 bases). Germline V lookup: CDR1 DFQATT, CDR2 SNEGSKA (reference sequence). The length of the CDR3 is 12 residues. V shed 4 bases and J shed 5 bases, with 9 bases lying between them. CDR3 DNA sequence: TGCAGTGCTACCGGGGTTGACAATGAGCAGTTCTTC. Its protein is CSATGVDNEQFF.

Comments on this clonotype: This sequence may be a read error, since a much larger clone differs from it by one base. This sequence joins TRBV2 and TRBJ1-5; 7 bases match TRBD1. This CDR3 spans 13 amino acids. Germline CDR1 is SNHLY and CDR2 is FYNNEI. The CDR3 loop reads CASRGQSNQTQHF. The CDR3 DNA follows: TGTGCCAGCAGGGGACAGAGCAATCAGACCCAGCATTTT.

This clonotype was counted ten times or more. The CDR3, as DNA: TGCAGTGCTAGAGATGAGGGGCGTGGCTACACCTTC. It codes for CSARDEGRGYTF. V gene TRBV20-1 combines with J gene TRBJ1-2; tentative D call: TRBD1 (5 bases). Germline CDR1 DFQATT, CDR2 SNEGSKA (reference sequence). This CDR3 contains 12 residues. V was trimmed by 0 bases and J by 7 bases, leaving 9 bases between them.

In the case of this clonotype: A clone one base away is much larger, so this may be a read error. V gene TRBV20-1 combines with J gene TRBJ2-7; 9 positions agree with TRBD2. This CDR3 is built from 16 residues. Germline values: CDR1 DFQATT, CDR2 SNEGSKA (reference sequence). After removal of 2 bases from V and 6 bases from J, the junction contained 14 bases not matched to a gene. The CDR3 DNA is TGCAGTGCTAGACTCCCGGGGGCTAGCGGGATCTGCGAGCAGTACTTC. Protein sequence: CSARLPGASGICEQYF.

This clonotype was recorded many times. The CDR3, as DNA: TGTGCCAGCAGCCAATTGAGACAGGGAGGTACTGAAGCTTTCTTT. This gives the protein CASSQLRQGGTEAFF. The chain links TRBV4-2 to TRBJ1-1; 7 positions match TRBD1. Trimming at V came to 2 bases and at J to 5 bases, leaving 8 bases not matched to a gene. The CDR3 runs to 15 residues. Germline V lookup: CDR1 LGHNA, CDR2 YNFKEQ.

The CDR3 DNA sequence: TGTGCCAGCAGCCAAGATCGGAGGTGGGAGACCCAGTTCTTC. Translation: CASSQDRRWETQFF. J is TRBJ2-1 and V is TRBV3-1; weak D call: TRBD2 (5 bases). This CDR3 contains 14 residues. CDR1 is LGHDT, CDR2 YNNKEL, per germline (reference sequence). The V end lost 0 bases, the J end lost 13 bases, and 16 bases lay between the germline ends.